This passage covers 11 T cell receptor beta chains from one sample sequenced in a study of T cell responses to AZD1222 COVID-19 vaccine. TCRdb keeps only in-frame clones here, not all; method: immunoSEQ multiplex PCR. The sample has 95,000 to 150,000 clones; around 94% are singletons. The material was peripheral blood, obtained on day 0 of AZD1222 vaccination. The receptors here all came from an adult in good health.

The chain links TRBV10-3 to TRBJ2-2; unclear D gene. V was shortened by 5 bases and J by 1 base, with 5 bases between the two germline ends. This CDR3 region has 13 residues. The V gene's germline CDR1 is ENHRY and CDR2 SYGVKD. The CDR3 DNA reads TGTGCCATCAGTAGGGAGAACACCGGGGAGCTGTTTTTT. Encoded protein: CAISRENTGELFF.

This chain uses TRBV12-3 or TRBV12-4 with TRBJ2-5; D remains unclear. Trimming cost V 6 bases and J 1 base, with 9 bases left between them. This CDR3 has 13 residues. The CDR3 reads CASSNRLQETQYF. CDR3 nucleotides: TGTGCCAGCAGCAACAGACTCCAAGAGACCCAGTACTTC.

The chain combines TRBV6-5 with TRBJ1-1; no clear D gene. Germline V CDR1 and CDR2: MNHEY, SVGAGI. V lost 5 bases, J lost 4 bases, and 11 bases lay in between. The CDR3 runs to 13 residues. The DNA for the CDR3 is TGTGCCAGCAGTCTCCGGGCCCCCACTGAAGCTTTCTTT. Protein: CASSLRAPTEAFF.

The CDR3 DNA is TGTGCCATCAGCCAGGGGGATTGGGCTAACTATGGCTACACCTTC. Its translation is CAISQGDWANYGYTF. The rearrangement joins TRBV10-3 to TRBJ1-2; 7 bases line up with TRBD1. Germline trimming cut 6 bases from V and 0 bases from J; bases unmatched to any gene: 7. Germline CDR1 is ENHRY and CDR2 is SYGVKD. The CDR3 contains 15 residues.

This chain uses TRBV4-1 with TRBJ2-3; D gene unclear. The CDR3 loop spans 16 amino acids. With 1 base removed from V and 4 bases from J, the gap between germline ends came to 15 bases. The germline V gene encodes CDR1 MGHRA and CDR2 YSYEKL. CDR3 sequence (DNA): TGCGCCAGCAGCCAAGGAGCCCCCCCAGGCGCAGATACGCAGTATTTT. Its translation: CASSQGAPPGADTQYF.

The V and J genes are TRBV19 and TRBJ1-2; D unresolved. CDR3 length equals 13 residues. Trimming pared 1 base from V and 4 bases from J, leaving 7 bases between. Germline CDR1 is LNHDA and CDR2 is SQIVND (reference sequence). The CDR3 is CASSIGQVYGYTF. The CDR3 nucleotides are TGTGCCAGTAGTATAGGGCAGGTCTATGGCTACACCTTC.

This chain joins TRBV18 and TRBJ1-2; possibly TRBD1 for D (5 bases). V was cut by 3 bases and J by 8 bases, with 13 bases left in between. CDR3 size: 13 residues. Germline V gives CDR1 KGHSH, CDR2 LQKENI. The CDR3 sequence is CASSPGRVTGYTF. As DNA, the CDR3 is TGTGCCAGCTCACCCGGCAGGGTCACCGGCTACACCTTC.

The chain uses TRBV5-6 and TRBJ2-3; 8 nucleotides match TRBD1. Trimming removed 1 base from V and 2 bases from J; junction bases left unmatched: 6. This CDR3 has 16 amino acids. Per the germline V gene, CDR1 is SGHDT and CDR2 is YYEEEE. CDR3 loop: CASSLYVQGATDTQYF. CDR3 in DNA: TGTGCCAGCAGCTTGTATGTCCAGGGGGCCACAGATACGCAGTATTTT.

The CDR3 spells CASSPGQGVGQPQHF. CDR3 nucleotide sequence: TGTGCCAGTAGTCCCGGACAGGGGGTGGGACAGCCCCAGCATTTT. V and J are TRBV19 and TRBJ1-5, with 10 bases identical to TRBD1. Germline V gives CDR1 LNHDA, CDR2 SQIVND (reference sequence). V lost 5 bases to trimming and J lost 7 bases; unmatched junction nucleotides: 8. The CDR3 has 15 residues.

The chain has TRBV30 and TRBJ2-1; 9 bases fit TRBD2. The junction had 4 bases not matched to a gene; V was cut back by 0 bases and J by 10 bases. Germline V lookup: CDR1 GTSNPN, CDR2 SVGIG (reference sequence). This CDR3 is 13 amino acids long. The CDR3, as DNA: TGTGCCTGGAGTGTAGGCGGGGGGGGCGAGCAGTTCTTC. It specifies CAWSVGGGGEQFF.

The chain employs TRBV24-1 and TRBJ2-5; tentatively, D is TRBD1 (6 bases). CDR1 is KGHDR and CDR2 is SFDVKD in the germline V gene. V lost 1 base and J lost 5, with 16 bases in between. CDR3 length: 16 amino acids. The CDR3 region has the DNA TGTGCCACCAGTGATTTCCCCAGGGGACCAAGGGAGACCCAGTACTTC. Protein: CATSDFPRGPRETQYF.